This T cell receptor (beta chain) was retrieved from a study of blood T cell repertoires in COVID-19. Study information: Sites in the United States, Italy and Spain provided acute and convalescent COVID-19 samples. PBMCs, B-cell-depleted T cells, or T cells provided the cDNA or gDNA that made up the material.

The study assigned cohorts using participant-reported clinical history. This clone was picked up one time. The CDR3 consists of 10 residues. Germline CDR1 reads MNHEY; CDR2 reads SVGAGI. Trimming cost V 10 bases and J 5 bases; bases outside gene matches: 2. Per the original methods: Amplifying reference gene primers gave estimates of nucleated cell counts. The method was immunoSEQ multiplex PCR; TCRdb's version includes in-frame clones alone and lacks a portion of them. From that table come the V and J calls and clone size; the DNA was used to work out D and trimming. The data hold 400,000 to 550,000 clones, with nearly 90% observed a single time.

The J gene is TRBJ2-7, the V gene TRBV6-5; TRBD1 matches 7 bases. The sample comprised PBMCs or T cells enriched from blood (not recorded which). This receptor was obtained from a woman between 18 and 29 years old with acute COVID-19. Here the CDR3 reads CAKDRDEQYF. CDR3 bases: TGTGCCAAAGACAGGGACGAGCAGTACTTC.